A selection of T cell receptor beta chains follows, all from one sample in a study of OX40 agonist ivuxolimab in advanced cancers. The protocol was immunoSEQ multiplex PCR, while the TCRdb copy is restricted to in-frame clones and leaves out a portion. The data show tens of thousands of clones, about 89% seen once. The sequencing used CD4+ or CD8+ T cells sorted from blood, collected in a trial of the OX40 agonist ivuxolimab. The receptors originated from an adult with an advanced solid tumor such as melanoma, head and neck, liver or kidney cancer. Each CDR3 is given with its conserved first and last residue. Each record gives: clone size, V gene, J gene, D gene, CDR3 DNA, CDR3 protein. D genes are given only for firm matches. Part of the rows lack a size; the others show once, few, many or a class for expanded clones.

NA,TRBV4-3,TRBJ1-2,NA,TGCGCCAGCAGCCAAGATCCCTCATCAGCAAACTATGGCTACACCTTC,CASSQDPSSANYGYTF
NA,TRBV6-5,TRBJ1-6,NA,TGTGCCAGCAGAAGGACGGGAAATTCACCCCTCCACTTT,CASRRTGNSPLHF
NA,TRBV7-2,TRBJ2-7,NA,TGTGCCAGCAGTTTCTCCAGAGACCGAGAGCAGTACTTC,CASSFSRDREQYF
NA,TRBV5-1,TRBJ2-1,NA,TGCGCCAGCAGCTTGGTGGCGGTTGGGGACAATGAGCAGTTCTTC,CASSLVAVGDNEQFF
NA,TRBV13,TRBJ1-1,NA,TGTGCCAGCAGCTTAGTGGGGGGAATGAACACTGAAGCTTTCTTT,CASSLVGGMNTEAFF
NA,TRBV5-4,TRBJ2-1,NA,TGTGCCAGCAGCTACATCAATGAGCAGTTCTTC,CASSYINEQFF
NA,TRBV5-4,TRBJ2-5,NA,TGTGCCAGCAGCTTGGCGGGGGAACAGACCCAGTACTTC,CASSLAGEQTQYF
NA,TRBV14,TRBJ1-5,NA,TGTGCCAGCAGCCAAGACCATGGATGGCCCAATCAGCCCCAGCATTTT,CASSQDHGWPNQPQHF
NA,TRBV6-5,TRBJ1-2,NA,TGTGCCAGCAAAAGACAGAGCCCTAACTATGGCTACACCTTC,CASKRQSPNYGYTF
NA,TRBV25-1,TRBJ1-4,NA,TGTGCCAGCAGTGTCCCTCGGGCGGGTAATGAAAAACTGTTTTTT,CASSVPRAGNEKLFF
NA,TRBV7-2,TRBJ1-1,NA,TGTGCCAGCAGCTTTCCTTACGGGGGCACTGAAGCTTTCTTT,CASSFPYGGTEAFF
NA,TRBV7-3,TRBJ1-2,NA,TGTGCCAGCAGCTACAACTATGGCTACACCTTC,CASSYNYGYTF
NA,TRBV6-1,TRBJ2-5,NA,TGTGCCAGCAGTGAAGGGGCTAGCCTCGGGACCCAGTACTTC,CASSEGASLGTQYF
NA,TRBV19,TRBJ2-2,TRBD2,TGTGCCAGTAGTATAGGAGCGGGAGACACCGGGGAGCTGTTTTTT,CASSIGAGDTGELFF
NA,TRBV2,TRBJ1-2,TRBD1,TGTGCCAGCAGTGAAGGACAGGGTGCTAATTATGGCTACACCTTC,CASSEGQGANYGYTF
NA,TRBV2,TRBJ1-1,NA,TGTGCCAGCAGTGAAGCATTCCGGGACACTGAAGCTTTCTTT,CASSEAFRDTEAFF
NA,TRBV28,TRBJ1-2,NA,TGTGCCAGCAGTTTAGGTCAGGGAGGAGCTAACTATGGCTACACCTTC,CASSLGQGGANYGYTF
once,TRBV6-1,TRBJ2-1,NA,TGTGCCAGCAGTTTTGACTGGCGATTCTACAATGAGCAGTTCTTC,CASSFDWRFYNEQFF
NA,TRBV19,TRBJ2-6,NA,NA,CASTGVASGANVLAF
NA,TRBV25-1,TRBJ1-4,TRBD1,TGTGCCAGCAGTGAACACTACAGGGGACCAAATGAAAAACTGTTTTTT,CASSEHYRGPNEKLFF
NA,TRBV6-1,TRBJ1-3,NA,TGTGCCAGCAGTCTGGGCCCTCTGGGCACCATATATTTT,CASSLGPLGTIYF
NA,TRBV7-3,TRBJ2-3,NA,TGTGCCAGCAGCTTCGGGGGGCGGGCGACAGATACGCAGTATTTT,CASSFGGRATDTQYF
NA,TRBV27,TRBJ2-7,NA,TGTGCCAGCAGGGCGGGGTCGCGAAGCTCCTACGAGCAGTACTTC,CASRAGSRSSYEQYF
NA,TRBV19,TRBJ2-7,TRBD1,TGTGCCAGTAGTATAGGGCAGGGGGCATACGAGCAGTACTTC,CASSIGQGAYEQYF
NA,TRBV4-2,TRBJ1-6,TRBD1,TGTGCCAGCAGCCAAGAGGGCCCGGGGACAGGGGATTCTAATTCACCCCTCCACTTT,CASSQEGPGTGDSNSPLHF
NA,TRBV5-1,TRBJ2-7,TRBD2,TGCGCCAGCAGCTCCGGGGGAACTAGCGGGAACTACGAGCAGTACTTC,CASSSGGTSGNYEQYF
NA,TRBV7-6,TRBJ2-3,TRBD2,TGTGCCAGCAGCTTATTCGGACTAGCGGGGGCTGGCACAGATACGCAGTATTTT,CASSLFGLAGAGTDTQYF
NA,TRBV9,TRBJ2-5,NA,TGTGCCAGCAGCCCACGGGACCGCTTGGGGGTTGAGACCCAGTACTTC,CASSPRDRLGVETQYF
NA,TRBV6-1,TRBJ1-4,TRBD1,TGTGCCAGCAGTGCCTCATCAGGAGGGGGCGCGGGTGAAAAACTGTTTTTT,CASSASSGGGAGEKLFF
NA,TRBV5-1,TRBJ2-1,TRBD2,TGCGCCAGCAGCCCTCCGATTAGCGGGGGGGCGAGTGAGCAGTTCTTC,CASSPPISGGASEQFF
few,TRBV6-5,TRBJ2-1,TRBD1,TGTGCCAGCAGCAGACAGGGCAATGAGCAGTTCTTC,CASSRQGNEQFF
NA,TRBV30,TRBJ1-1,NA,TGTGCCTGGAGTGTTTCGGTTGGGTCTTTCTTT,CAWSVSVGSFF
few,TRBV15,TRBJ2-7,NA,TGTGCCACCAGCAGAGAGGTAGGCAGGGCCTACGAGCAGTACTTC,CATSREVGRAYEQYF
NA,TRBV12-5,TRBJ2-5,NA,TGTGCTAGTGCAGGGGAGTCGGTCGAGACCCAGTACTTC,CASAGESVETQYF
NA,TRBV5-5,TRBJ2-3,TRBD1,TGTGCCAGCACGGCCGGGACAGGGAGCACAGATACGCAGTATTTT,CASTAGTGSTDTQYF
NA,TRBV19,TRBJ1-1,TRBD1,TGTGCCAGTAGTACCGACAGGGTGATTACTGAAGCTTTCTTT,CASSTDRVITEAFF
once,TRBV9,TRBJ1-1,NA,TGTGCCAGCAGCTCCCCGACAGGCGCCAACACTGAAGCTTTCTTT,CASSSPTGANTEAFF
NA,TRBV6-1,TRBJ1-6,NA,TGTGCCAGCAGTGGCCGTAGGGGCACGGATTCACCCCTCCACTTT,CASSGRRGTDSPLHF
NA,TRBV30,TRBJ2-6,NA,TGTGCCTTTACAGGGACTGGGGCCAACGTCCTGACTTTC,CAFTGTGANVLTF
NA,TRBV4-3,TRBJ2-7,TRBD2,TGCGCCAGCAGCCAGCTTTACGGCGGGGGAGAAACCTACGAGCAGTACTTC,CASSQLYGGGETYEQYF
NA,TRBV5-1,TRBJ1-1,TRBD1,TGCGCCAGCAGCTTAGGCCCCAACAGGGGAACTGAAGCTTTCTTT,CASSLGPNRGTEAFF
NA,TRBV6-5,TRBJ1-2,NA,TGTGCCAGCAGTTACACAGGGTCGGGTAACTATGGCTACACCTTC,CASSYTGSGNYGYTF
NA,TRBV29-1,TRBJ1-2,NA,TGCAGCGACCAGAACTATGGCTACACCTTC,CSDQNYGYTF
NA,TRBV7-2,TRBJ2-5,TRBD1,TGTGCCAGCAGCCGCCGGGACAGGGGGCCGGGAGAGACCCAGTACTTC,CASSRRDRGPGETQYF
NA,TRBV5-6,TRBJ2-3,TRBD1,TGTGCCAGCAGCTCCGGGACAGGGGGCACAGATACGCAGTATTTT,CASSSGTGGTDTQYF
NA,TRBV19,TRBJ2-2,NA,TGTGCCAGTAGTGGGCGGTTAGAGCAATACACCGGGGAGCTGTTTTTT,CASSGRLEQYTGELFF
once,TRBV14,TRBJ2-1,TRBD1,TGTGCCAGCAGCCCATGGGACAGGGGCGATGAGCAGTTCTTC,CASSPWDRGDEQFF
NA,TRBV19,TRBJ2-3,NA,TGTGCCAGTAGTCCCCAAAGAGGGGGCACAGATACGCAGTATTTT,CASSPQRGGTDTQYF
NA,TRBV30,TRBJ2-1,TRBD2,TGTGCCTGGGCCCCCGGACTAGCGGTTGATGAGCAGTTCTTC,CAWAPGLAVDEQFF
NA,TRBV5-1,TRBJ2-7,TRBD1,TGCGCCAGCACCCACCGGGACAGGTACTACGAGCAGTACTTC,CASTHRDRYYEQYF
NA,TRBV28,TRBJ1-5,NA,TGTGCCAGCAGTTACGGTTTCAGCAGGATCGGGCAGCCCCAGCATTTT,CASSYGFSRIGQPQHF
NA,TRBV2,TRBJ2-7,NA,TGTGCCAGCAGTCCTAATCCCGGAGGCGTGTACGAGCAGTACTTC,CASSPNPGGVYEQYF
NA,TRBV25-1,TRBJ2-5,NA,TGTGCCAGCAGTGAGTTGACAGTGGAAGAGACCCAGTACTTC,CASSELTVEETQYF
NA,TRBV4-3,TRBJ1-2,NA,TGCGCCAGCAGCCAAGGTTACGTAGGAGCAGCTGGCTACACCTTC,CASSQGYVGAAGYTF
NA,TRBV7-2,TRBJ2-7,NA,TGTGCCAGCAGCTTAGCGGGGGGGCATTACTCCCCATCCGAGCAGTACTTC,CASSLAGGHYSPSEQYF
NA,TRBV11-2,TRBJ1-1,NA,TGTGCCAGCAGCTTAGGTCCGGGCACTGAAGCTTTCTTT,CASSLGPGTEAFF
NA,TRBV5-6,TRBJ1-6,NA,TGTGCCAGCAGCTCCGACAGCCAAAGCTATAATTCACCCCTCCACTTT,CASSSDSQSYNSPLHF